This TCR beta chain was captured by sequencing in a study of T cells after yellow fever vaccination. On the study more broadly: Markers CD3, CD45RA, CCR7 and CD95 served to sort the EM, EMRA, CM and Tscm memory subsets. The study, taken as a whole, reports: Detection of almost all vaccine-responding clonotypes in sorted memory subsets failed on day 0. Subsequent booster samples again held most clones from primary vaccination (more than 95% CD4, 85% to 90% CD8). When the response was secondary, it was weaker but reached its peak faster, day 5 versus 15.

TCRdb re-called the 5' RACE reads through MiXCR, storing one row per CDR3 protein. The data hold more than 25,000 distinct CDR3 sequences, with roughly 4.5% observed a single time. This clonotype was recorded at least ten times. The germline V gene has CDR1 SEHNR and CDR2 FQNEAQ (reference sequence). The CDR3 extends over 14 amino acids. V gave up 3 bases and J gave up 3 bases, with 12 bases separating them. This sequence joins TRBV7-9 and TRBJ2-7, with D possibly TRBD1 on 6 matching bases. This TCR derives from a man between 18 and 35 years old who received the YFV17D yellow fever vaccine. Sequencing was performed on PBMCs, either bulk or a sorted T-cell subset (CD4+, CD8+, memory, or dextramer-sorted; not recorded which), taken on the day of the yellow fever booster vaccination. CDR3 residues: CASSFRTASYEQYF. The CDR3, as DNA: TGTGCCAGCAGCTTTCGGACAGCTAGCTACGAGCAGTACTTC.